Following are 3 T cell receptor beta chains from one sample sequenced in a study of shared clonotypes between healthy human individuals. Measured with immunoSEQ multiplex PCR; TCRdb has only the in-frame clones, and not every one. The sample has approximately 530,000 clones; 95% to 97% are singletons. The sequenced material came from naive CD4+ T cells sorted from blood. Specified subset: CD45RA+ positively selected. These receptors were obtained from a woman aged 25-40 years in good health.

V usage is TRBV7-9 and J usage is TRBJ2-1; TRBD2 matches at 9 bases. The V gene end was trimmed by 1 base and the J gene end by 4 bases; junction bases not matched to a gene: 2. Germline V CDR1 and CDR2: SEHNR, FQNEAQ (reference sequence). The CDR3 covers 15 residues. CDR3 amino acids: CASSLVTSGYNEQFF. CDR3 nucleotide sequence: TGTGCCAGCAGCTTAGTGACTAGCGGATACAATGAGCAGTTCTTC.

In nucleotides, the CDR3 is TGTGCCAGTAGGGGCGGGGGGGCCTACAATGAGCAGTTCTTC. It codes for CASRGGGAYNEQFF. The J gene is TRBJ2-1, the V gene TRBV19, with 9 bases lining up with TRBD2. The V gene's germline CDR1 is LNHDA and CDR2 SQIVND (reference sequence). The CDR3 extends over 14 amino acids. Trimming cost V 6 bases and J 2 bases; bases outside gene matches: 2.

The chain links TRBV6-1 to TRBJ2-6; D call uncertain. CDR1 MNHNS and CDR2 SASEGT come from the germline V gene. V shed 7 bases and J shed 4 bases, with 14 bases lying between them. The CDR3 has 15 amino acids. The CDR3 spells CASMTRYLGANVLTF. The CDR3, as DNA: TGTGCCAGCATGACCAGGTATCTGGGGGCCAACGTCCTGACTTTC.